This T cell receptor (beta chain) was obtained from a study of response to subunit inactivated influenza vaccine. Study outcomes and limitations: Authors suggested each seasonal influenza vaccination recruits few new T cells.

The length of the CDR3 is 14 residues. Trimming removed 3 bases from V and 2 bases from J, with 8 bases in between. Many counts were recorded for this clonotype. The antigen remains undetermined. Via MiXCR, TCRdb re-called the RT-PCR reads, giving one row per CDR3 protein. Of fewer than 600,000 distinct CDR3 sequences detected, about 7.2% appear once; the ten largest clones hold around 13%. J is TRBJ2-1 and V is TRBV12-3 or TRBV12-4; D may be TRBD1 or TRBD2 (5 bases each). The source material was PBMCs from blood, sampled about 24 months after vaccination. The receptor was isolated from a man in his fifties or sixties who received an inactivated influenza vaccine. The CDR3 reads CASSFEGTYNEQFF. The CDR3 nucleotides read TGTGCCAGCAGTTTCGAGGGGACCTACAATGAGCAGTTCTTC.